This T cell receptor beta chain was observed in a study of control samples from healthy donors and cancer patients. The table came from immunoSEQ multiplex PCR; TCRdb's copy has only in-frame clones and leaves some out. This table holds 100,000 to 150,000 clones, 90% found once. Trimming removed 6 bases from V and 6 bases from J; junction bases left unmatched: 1. There are 13 residues in the CDR3. Germline-derived CDR1 and CDR2 are WNHNN and SYGVQD (reference sequence). This clonotype originated in a man between 35 and 55 years old in good health. The chain couples TRBV10-1 to TRBJ1-6; the match to TRBD1 covers 8 bases. The sequenced sample was blood. CDR3 coding DNA: TGCGCCAGCAGCGACAGGGGTAATTCACCCCTCCACTTT. This sequence encodes CASSDRGNSPLHF.